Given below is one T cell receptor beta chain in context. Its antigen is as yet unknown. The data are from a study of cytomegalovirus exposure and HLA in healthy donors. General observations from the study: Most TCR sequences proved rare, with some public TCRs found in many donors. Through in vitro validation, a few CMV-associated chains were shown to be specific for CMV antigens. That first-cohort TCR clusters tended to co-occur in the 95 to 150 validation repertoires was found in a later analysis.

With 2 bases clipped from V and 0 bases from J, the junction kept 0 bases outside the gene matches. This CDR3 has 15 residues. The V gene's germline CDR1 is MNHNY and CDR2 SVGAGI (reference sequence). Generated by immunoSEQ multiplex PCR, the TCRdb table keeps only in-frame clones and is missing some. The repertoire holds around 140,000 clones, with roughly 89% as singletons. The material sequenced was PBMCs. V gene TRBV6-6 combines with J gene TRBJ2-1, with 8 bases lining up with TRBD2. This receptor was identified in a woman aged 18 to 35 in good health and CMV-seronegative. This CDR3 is CASSYAGGSYNEQFF. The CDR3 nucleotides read TGTGCCAGCAGTTACGCGGGGGGCTCCTACAATGAGCAGTTCTTC.